This TCR beta chain was obtained from a study of T cell repertoires in cytomegalovirus infection. Via MiXCR, TCRdb re-called the reads, giving one row per CDR3 protein. The table has roughly 730,000 distinct CDR3 sequences, 30% to 40% seen once. This clonotype showed up just a few times. No antigen is known for it. The V end was cut by 7 bases, the J end by 0 bases, with 13 bases between. The CDR3 loop spans 14 amino acids. The germline V gene has CDR1 SGHVS and CDR2 FQNEAQ. The sequence was obtained from a human donor in good health (CMV status not recorded). Some clones in this sample may be carry-over from other donors' samples. This material consisted of cultured PBMCs, taken from culture after CMV antigen stimulation. The chain links TRBV7-8 to TRBJ2-7, with D hard to call. The CDR3 loop reads CASNLRPGSYEQYF. CDR3 bases: TGTGCCAGCAACCTCCGCCCAGGCTCCTACGAGCAGTACTTC.